This T cell receptor beta chain was obtained from a study of cytomegalovirus exposure and HLA in healthy donors. With 60 Vbeta and 13 Jbeta primers, the PCR was carried out. The protocol was immunoSEQ multiplex PCR, while the TCRdb copy is restricted to in-frame clones and leaves out a portion. The sample has approximately 81,000 clones; 75% to 85% are singletons. Trimming stripped 4 bases from V and 2 bases from J, with 12 bases between. The germline V gene has CDR1 MNHEY and CDR2 SVGAGI. The CDR3 covers 14 residues. The TCR sequence derives from a man aged 50-60 years in good health and CMV-seropositive. Sequenced input: PBMCs. The rearrangement joins TRBV6-5 to TRBJ2-7, with D possibly matching TRBD2 (6 bases). This CDR3 is CASSFRGGTYEQYF. The CDR3 DNA reads TGTGCCAGCAGTTTTAGGGGAGGAACCTACGAGCAGTACTTC.